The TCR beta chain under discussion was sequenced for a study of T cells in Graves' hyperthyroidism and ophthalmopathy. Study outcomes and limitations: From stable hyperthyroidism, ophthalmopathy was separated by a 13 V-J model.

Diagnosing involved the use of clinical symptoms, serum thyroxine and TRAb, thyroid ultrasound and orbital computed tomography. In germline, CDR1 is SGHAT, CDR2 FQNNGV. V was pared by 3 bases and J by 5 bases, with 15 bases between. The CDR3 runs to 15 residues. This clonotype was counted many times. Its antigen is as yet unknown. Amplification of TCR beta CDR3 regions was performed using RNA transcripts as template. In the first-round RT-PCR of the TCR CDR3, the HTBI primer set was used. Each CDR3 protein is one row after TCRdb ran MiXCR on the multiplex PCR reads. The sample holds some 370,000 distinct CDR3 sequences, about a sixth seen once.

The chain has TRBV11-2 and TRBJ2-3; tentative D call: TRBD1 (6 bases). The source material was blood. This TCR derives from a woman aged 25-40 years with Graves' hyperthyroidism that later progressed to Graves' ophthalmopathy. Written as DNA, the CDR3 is TGTGCCAGCAGCTTCTACAGGGCTGTAGGAGATACGCAGTATTTT. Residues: CASSFYRAVGDTQYF. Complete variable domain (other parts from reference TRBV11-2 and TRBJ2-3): EAGVAQSPRYKIIEKRQSVAFWCNPISGHATLYWYQQILGQGPKLLIQFQNNGVVDDSQLPKDRFSAERLKGVDSTLKIQPAKLEDSAVYLCASSFYRAVGDTQYFGPGTRLTVL.